This section outlines one TCR beta chain sequence together with its context. Its cognate antigen is unknown. PCR was performed a second time for roughly 7 to 12 cycles using a sample-barcoded 5' primer and a J-beta primer mix. Unique molecular identifiers of 12 random nucleotides labeled each cDNA. Each CDR3 protein gets one entry after TCRdb re-called the 5' RACE reads with MiXCR. Here the sample spans roughly 730,000 distinct CDR3 sequences, roughly 50% being singletons. This specimen belongs to a study of blood T cells in healthy people across ages. Study details: In model experiments, template switching was able to capture about one barcoded beta molecule for every two T cells that were present.

Losses at the gene ends were 6 bases for V and 4 bases for J; bases not matched to a gene: 3. CDR1 is SQVTM and CDR2 is ANQGSEA in the germline V gene. The CDR3 is 13 residues long. Study-level results: Whereas aged donors had fewer naive CD4+ cells, long-lived donors had more of them and higher diversity.

The chain employs TRBV29-1 and TRBJ1-2, with 12 bases matching TRBD1. The material sequenced was blood. This sequence originates from a middle-aged man in good health. CDR3 nucleotide sequence: TGCAGCGTCGGGACAGGGGGCGGCTATGGCTACACCTTC. Translation: CSVGTGGGYGYTF.